Listed below are T cell receptor beta chains from one sample, sequenced in a study of OX40 agonist ivuxolimab in advanced cancers. Assay: immunoSEQ multiplex PCR; the TCRdb copy retains only in-frame clones and omits some. The sample has about 32,000 clones, about four fifths seen once. Here the sequenced sample was CD4+ or CD8+ T cells sorted from blood, taken in a trial of the OX40 agonist ivuxolimab. All receptors derive from an adult with an advanced solid tumor such as melanoma, head and neck, liver or kidney cancer. Each CDR3 is given with its conserved first and last residue. Each record gives: clone size, J gene, V gene, CDR3 protein. Not every row has a clone size; where given, it reads once, few, many or a size class.

clone_size: .; j_call: TRBJ1-2; v_call: TRBV19; cdr3_aa: CASSIGSNYGYTF
clone_size: .; j_call: TRBJ2-1; v_call: TRBV19; cdr3_aa: CASSIDRTSGEQFF
clone_size: .; j_call: TRBJ2-7; v_call: TRBV7-9; cdr3_aa: CASSLEEYYEQYF
clone_size: few; j_call: TRBJ1-3; v_call: TRBV2; cdr3_aa: CASSKEVTGAGNTIYF
clone_size: .; j_call: TRBJ2-7; v_call: TRBV30; cdr3_aa: CAWSDRLDYEQYF
clone_size: .; j_call: TRBJ1-1; v_call: TRBV7-9; cdr3_aa: CASSLPSKKNTEAFF
clone_size: .; j_call: TRBJ2-7; v_call: TRBV14; cdr3_aa: CASSQEEHLYEQYF
clone_size: once; j_call: TRBJ2-3; v_call: TRBV20-1; cdr3_aa: CSATSTDTQYF
clone_size: .; j_call: TRBJ2-6; v_call: TRBV13; cdr3_aa: CASSLGANVLTF
clone_size: .; j_call: TRBJ2-2; v_call: TRBV10-3; cdr3_aa: CAIQQNTGELFF
clone_size: .; j_call: TRBJ2-1; v_call: TRBV10-3; cdr3_aa: CAIRGQNNEQFF
clone_size: .; j_call: TRBJ2-7; v_call: TRBV18; cdr3_aa: CASSPEQGGGYEQYF
clone_size: .; j_call: TRBJ1-6; v_call: TRBV19; cdr3_aa: CASSIGNRVSSPLHF
clone_size: .; j_call: TRBJ2-1; v_call: TRBV10-3; cdr3_aa: CAISERDLYNEQFF
clone_size: .; j_call: TRBJ2-5; v_call: TRBV18; cdr3_aa: CASSPRPSQETQYF
clone_size: .; j_call: TRBJ2-2; v_call: TRBV2; cdr3_aa: CASRPGVDTGELFF
clone_size: .; j_call: TRBJ2-1; v_call: TRBV6-1; cdr3_aa: CASSGQGWEQFF
clone_size: .; j_call: TRBJ1-5; v_call: TRBV19; cdr3_aa: CASSTGRTTLPQHF